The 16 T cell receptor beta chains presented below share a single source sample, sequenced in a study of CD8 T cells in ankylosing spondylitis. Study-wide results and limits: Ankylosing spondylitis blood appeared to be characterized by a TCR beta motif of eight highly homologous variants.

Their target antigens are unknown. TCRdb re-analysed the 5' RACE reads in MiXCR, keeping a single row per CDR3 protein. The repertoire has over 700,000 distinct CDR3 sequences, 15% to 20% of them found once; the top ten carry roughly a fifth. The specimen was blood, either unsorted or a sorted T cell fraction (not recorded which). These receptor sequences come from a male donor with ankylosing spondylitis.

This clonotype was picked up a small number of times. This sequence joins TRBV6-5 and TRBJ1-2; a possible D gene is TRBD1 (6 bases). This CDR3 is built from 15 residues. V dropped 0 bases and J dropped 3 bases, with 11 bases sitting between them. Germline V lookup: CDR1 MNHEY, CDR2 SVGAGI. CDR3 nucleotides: TGTGCCAGCAGTTACTCAGGGGGAAGAGACTATGGCTACACCTTC. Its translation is CASSYSGGRDYGYTF.

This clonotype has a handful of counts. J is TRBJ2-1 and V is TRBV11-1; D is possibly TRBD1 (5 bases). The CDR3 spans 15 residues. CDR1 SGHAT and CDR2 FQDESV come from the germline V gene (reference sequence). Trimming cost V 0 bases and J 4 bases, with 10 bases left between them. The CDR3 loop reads CASSLALAGYNEQFF. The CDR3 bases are TGTGCCAGCAGCTTAGCCCTGGCAGGGTACAATGAGCAGTTCTTC.

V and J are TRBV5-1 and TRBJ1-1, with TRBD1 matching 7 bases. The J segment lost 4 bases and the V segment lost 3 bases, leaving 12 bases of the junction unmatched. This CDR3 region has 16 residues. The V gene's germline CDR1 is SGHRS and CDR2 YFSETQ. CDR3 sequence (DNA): TGCGCCAGCAGCTGGGAACAAAACAGGGGAAGCACTGAAGCTTTCTTT. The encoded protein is CASSWEQNRGSTEAFF.

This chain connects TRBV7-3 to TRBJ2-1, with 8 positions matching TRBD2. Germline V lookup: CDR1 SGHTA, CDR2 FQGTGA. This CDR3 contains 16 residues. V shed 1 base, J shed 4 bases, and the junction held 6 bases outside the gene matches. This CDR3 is CASSLSGTREYNEQFF. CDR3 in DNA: TGTGCCAGCAGCTTAAGTGGGACTAGGGAGTACAATGAGCAGTTCTTC. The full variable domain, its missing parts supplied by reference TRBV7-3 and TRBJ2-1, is GAGVSQTPSNKVTEKGKYVELRCDPISGHTALYWYRQSLGQGPEFLIYFQGTGAADDSGLPNDRFFAVRPEGSVSTLKIQRTERGDSAVYLCASSLSGTREYNEQFFGPGTRLTVL.

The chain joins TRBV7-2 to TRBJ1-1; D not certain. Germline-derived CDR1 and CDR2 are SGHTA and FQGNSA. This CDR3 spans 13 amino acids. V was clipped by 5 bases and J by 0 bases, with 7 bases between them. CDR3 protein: CASSKQLNTEAFF. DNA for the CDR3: TGTGCCAGCAGCAAACAGCTGAACACTGAAGCTTTCTTT.

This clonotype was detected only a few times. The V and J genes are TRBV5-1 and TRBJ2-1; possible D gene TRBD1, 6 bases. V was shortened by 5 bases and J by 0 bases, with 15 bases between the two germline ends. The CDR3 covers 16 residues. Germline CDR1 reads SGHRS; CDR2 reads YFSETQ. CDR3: CASSIRKTGSYNEQFF. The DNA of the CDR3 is TGCGCCAGCAGTATCCGAAAGACAGGCTCCTACAATGAGCAGTTCTTC.

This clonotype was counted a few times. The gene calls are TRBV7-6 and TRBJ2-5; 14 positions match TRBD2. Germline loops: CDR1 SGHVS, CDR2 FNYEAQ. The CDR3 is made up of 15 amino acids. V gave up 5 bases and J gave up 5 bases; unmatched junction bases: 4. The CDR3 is CASSRLAGGVETQYF. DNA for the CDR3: TGTGCCAGCAGCCGACTAGCGGGAGGGGTGGAGACCCAGTACTTC.

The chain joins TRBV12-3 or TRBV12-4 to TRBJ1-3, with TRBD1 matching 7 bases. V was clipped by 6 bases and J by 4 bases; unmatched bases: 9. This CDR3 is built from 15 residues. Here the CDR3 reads CASSPTTGRGNTIYF. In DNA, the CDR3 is TGTGCCAGCAGCCCCACGACAGGGAGGGGAAACACCATATATTTT.

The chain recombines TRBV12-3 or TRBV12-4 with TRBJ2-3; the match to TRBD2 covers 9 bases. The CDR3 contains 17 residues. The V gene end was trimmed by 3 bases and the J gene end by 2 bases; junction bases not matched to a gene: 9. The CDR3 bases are TGTGCCAGCAGTTTCACCGGGACTAGCTACTCCACAGATACGCAGTATTTT. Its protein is CASSFTGTSYSTDTQYF.

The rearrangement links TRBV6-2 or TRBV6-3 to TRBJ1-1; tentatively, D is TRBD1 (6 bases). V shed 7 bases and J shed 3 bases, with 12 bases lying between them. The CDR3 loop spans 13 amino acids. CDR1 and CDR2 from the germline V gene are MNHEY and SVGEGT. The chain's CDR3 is CASTPGHHTEAFF. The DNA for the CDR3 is TGTGCCAGCACCCCGGGACACCACACTGAAGCTTTCTTT.

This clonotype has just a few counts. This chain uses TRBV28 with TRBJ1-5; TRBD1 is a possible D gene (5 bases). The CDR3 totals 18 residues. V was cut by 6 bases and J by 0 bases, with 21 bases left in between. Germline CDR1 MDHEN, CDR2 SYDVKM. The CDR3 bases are TGTGCCAGCAGGTCCCCGACAGACCCTACCTATAGCAATCAGCCCCAGCATTTT. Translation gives CASRSPTDPTYSNQPQHF.

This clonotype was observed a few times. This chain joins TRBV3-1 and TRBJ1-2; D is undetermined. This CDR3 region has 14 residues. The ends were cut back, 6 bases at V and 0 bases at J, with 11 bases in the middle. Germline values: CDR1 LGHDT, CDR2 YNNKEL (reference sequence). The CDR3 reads CASSWAKTNYGYTF. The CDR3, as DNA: TGTGCCAGCAGTTGGGCCAAGACTAACTATGGCTACACCTTC.

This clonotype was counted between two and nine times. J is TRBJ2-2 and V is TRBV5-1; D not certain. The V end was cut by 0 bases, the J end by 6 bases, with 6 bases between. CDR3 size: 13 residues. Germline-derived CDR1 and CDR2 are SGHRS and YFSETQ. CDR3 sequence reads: CASSLDLPGELFF. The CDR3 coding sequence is TGCGCCAGCAGCTTGGATTTACCCGGGGAGCTGTTTTTT.

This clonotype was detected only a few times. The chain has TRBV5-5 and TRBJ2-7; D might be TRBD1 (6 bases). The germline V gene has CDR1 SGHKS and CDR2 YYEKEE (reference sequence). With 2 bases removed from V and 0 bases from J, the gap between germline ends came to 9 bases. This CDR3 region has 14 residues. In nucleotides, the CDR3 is TGTGCCAGCAGCTTACAGGGCTACTCCTACGAGCAGTACTTC. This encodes CASSLQGYSYEQYF.

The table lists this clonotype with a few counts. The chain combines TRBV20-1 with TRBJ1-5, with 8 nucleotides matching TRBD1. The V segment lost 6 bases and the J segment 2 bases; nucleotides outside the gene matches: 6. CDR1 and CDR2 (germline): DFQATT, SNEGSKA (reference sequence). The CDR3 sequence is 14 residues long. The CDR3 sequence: CSAPRGRGNQPQHF. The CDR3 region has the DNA TGCAGTGCCCCCAGGGGGCGAGGCAATCAGCCCCAGCATTTT.

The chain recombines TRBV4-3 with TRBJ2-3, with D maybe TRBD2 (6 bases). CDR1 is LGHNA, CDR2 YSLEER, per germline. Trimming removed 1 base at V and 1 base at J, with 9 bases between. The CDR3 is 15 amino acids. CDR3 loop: CASSQAREGTDTQYF. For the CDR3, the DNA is TGCGCCAGCAGCCAAGCGAGGGAGGGCACAGATACGCAGTATTTT.